The sequence of this T cell receptor (beta chain) was determined in a study of STAT5B mutations in CD4+ large granular lymphocyte leukemia. The assay was run at survey level. The repertoire was sequenced with immunoSEQ multiplex PCR; TCRdb's copy has only in-frame clones and lacks some. Among tens of thousands of clones, 70% were seen once, and the ten largest hold roughly 31%. This clone has only one observation. Its antigen is as yet unknown. Findings and limits, study-wide: Patient CD4-sorted repertoires stayed more clonal than healthy ones after leukemic-clone removal.

CDR3 length: 13 amino acids. Germline CDR1 reads ENHRY; CDR2 reads SYGVKD. Trimming removed 11 bases at V and 3 bases at J, with 13 bases between. Material for sequencing was CD4+ T cells from blood buffy coats. J is TRBJ1-4 and V is TRBV10-3; D call uncertain. This clonotype originated in a human donor in good health. Here the CDR3 DNA reads TGTGCCCACCGGGGAGGGCCTAATGAAAAACTGTTTTTT. As protein: CAHRGGPNEKLFF.